This T cell receptor beta chain is from a study of T cell responses to AZD1222 COVID-19 vaccine. TCRdb keeps only in-frame clones here, not all; method: immunoSEQ multiplex PCR. Found here are about 180,000 clones, more than 75% of them singletons; the top ten hold around 26%. Looked up from germline, CDR1 is SGHNT and CDR2 is YYREEE (reference sequence). This CDR3 has 16 amino acids. V dropped 5 bases and J dropped 0 bases, with 18 bases sitting between them. The chain uses TRBV5-4 and TRBJ2-7; TRBD2 is a possible D gene (6 bases). This material consisted of peripheral blood, taken 28 days after the second AZD1222 dose. This TCR came from an adult who received the AZD1222 COVID-19 vaccine. CDR3 sequence (DNA): TGTGCCAGCAGTCCCAAAGCGGGCGGGTTCTCCTACGAGCAGTACTTC. This encodes CASSPKAGGFSYEQYF. The variable domain in full, completed from reference TRBV5-4 and TRBJ2-7, reads ETGVTQSPTHLIKTRGQQVTLRCSSQSGHNTVSWYQQALGQGPQFIFQYYREEENGRGNFPPRFSGLQFPNYSSELNVNALELDDSALYLCASSPKAGGFSYEQYFGPGTRLTVT.